The sample holds a few counts of the clone carrying this T cell receptor beta chain. The V end was cut by 4 bases, the J end by 6 bases, with 12 bases between. The CDR3 has 12 residues. The germline V gene has CDR1 SQVTM and CDR2 ANQGSEA. Profiled with immunoSEQ multiplex PCR; TCRdb holds only in-frame clones, not every one. The table shows about 220,000 clones, with around 86% occurring only once. The sample comes from a study of blood T cell repertoires in COVID-19. The sequence was obtained from a middle-aged woman with acute COVID-19. Sample: PBMCs or T cells enriched from blood (not recorded which). The chain carries TRBV29-1 and TRBJ1-1; D gene unclear. CDR3 DNA sequence: TGCAGCGTTGTTGGTAGTCTAGCTGAAGCTTTCTTT. Its protein product is CSVVGSLAEAFF. The whole variable domain, remainder taken from reference TRBV29-1 and TRBJ1-1, is SAVISQKPSRDICQRGTSLTIQCQVDSQVTMMFWYRQQPGQSLTLIATANQGSEATYESGFVIDKFPISRPNLTFSTLTVSNMSPEDSSIYLCSVVGSLAEAFFGQGTRLTVV.